What follows are 20 T cell receptor beta chains derived from one specimen sequenced in a study of yellow fever vaccine responses in identical twins. TCRdb ran MiXCR on the RT-PCR reads and lists one entry per CDR3 protein. The sample shows over a thousand distinct CDR3 sequences, about 80% of them seen only once. Sequencing used T cells from blood (PBMCs), unsorted or a sorted subset (not recorded which), obtained before or after yellow fever vaccination (not recorded which). These receptors all come from a female donor who received the yellow fever vaccine.

The chain uses TRBV7-6 and TRBJ2-2; unclear D gene. The germline CDR1 and CDR2 sequences are SGHVS and FNYEAQ. This CDR3 comprises 14 residues. V shed 7 bases and J shed 0 bases, with 9 bases lying between them. As DNA, the CDR3 is TGTGCCAGCAACGACGGCGCGAACACCGGGGAGCTGTTTTTT. Amino acids: CASNDGANTGELFF. The full variable domain, completed using reference TRBV7-6 and TRBJ2-2, is GAGVSQSPRYKVTKRGQDVALRCDPISGHVSLYWYRQALGQGPEFLTYFNYEAQQDKSGLPNDRFSAERPEGSISTLTIQRTEQRDSAMYRCASNDGANTGELFFGEGSRLTVL.

V is TRBV6-2 or TRBV6-3 and J is TRBJ2-7; 8 bases are a match to TRBD2. J gave up 0 bases and V 5 bases, and 3 bases lay outside the gene matches. In germline, CDR1 is MNHEY, CDR2 SVGEGT. This CDR3 has 14 residues. The DNA for the CDR3 is TGTGCCAGCAGTACCGGGACTAGCTCCTACGAGCAGTACTTC. Translated, it gives CASSTGTSSYEQYF.

The chain couples TRBV10-1 to TRBJ1-2; no clear D gene. This CDR3 has 13 amino acids. CDR1 WNHNN and CDR2 SYGVQD come from the germline V gene (reference sequence). With 3 bases removed from V and 7 bases from J, the gap between germline ends came to 12 bases. Here the CDR3 reads CASSDQVVSGYTF. The CDR3 DNA reads TGCGCCAGCAGTGACCAGGTCGTTAGTGGCTACACCTTC.

CDR3: CASSSRSGGRTGELFF. CDR3 nucleotide sequence: TGTGCCAGCAGCTCCCGTTCGGGGGGAAGGACCGGGGAGCTGTTTTTT. The chain combines TRBV7-3 with TRBJ2-2, with 7 nucleotides matching TRBD2. The CDR3 has 16 residues. V dropped 4 bases and J dropped 5; count of bases not matched to a gene: 10. Germline CDR1 and CDR2: SGHTA and FQGTGA.

The chain joins TRBV30 to TRBJ1-3; D is ambiguous. CDR1 is GTSNPN and CDR2 is SVGIG in the germline V gene (reference sequence). The CDR3 contains 12 residues. CDR3 DNA sequence: TGTGCTCGAGTAGACTTAGGGTACACCATATATTTT. It is translated as CARVDLGYTIYF.

This chain uses TRBV11-2 with TRBJ2-3; 7 bases map to TRBD1. With 5 bases clipped from V and 3 bases from J, the junction kept 11 bases outside the gene matches. The CDR3 consists of 16 residues. Germline CDR1 and CDR2: SGHAT and FQNNGV. CDR3 protein: CASSTPDRVITDTQYF. Here the CDR3 DNA reads TGTGCCAGCAGCACCCCTGACAGGGTCATAACAGATACGCAGTATTTT.

V usage is TRBV11-3 and J usage is TRBJ2-1; D possibly uses TRBD1 or TRBD2 (5 bases each). Germline values: CDR1 SGHNT, CDR2 YENEEA. The ends were cut back, 5 bases at V and 0 bases at J, with 11 bases in the middle. This CDR3 spans 15 amino acids. The CDR3 DNA is TGTGCCAGCAGCCCCGGGACGAGCTCCTACAATGAGCAGTTCTTC. It yields the protein CASSPGTSSYNEQFF.

This clonotype came up once. The chain employs TRBV12-3 or TRBV12-4 and TRBJ2-1; 10 bases match TRBD2. Unmatched junction bases numbered 8, after V lost 5 bases and J lost 7 bases. The CDR3 runs 15 residues. CDR3 protein: CASSPKREGHNEQFF. In DNA form, the CDR3 reads TGTGCCAGCAGTCCCAAGCGGGAGGGCCATAATGAGCAGTTCTTC.

The rearrangement uses TRBV18 and TRBJ2-3; 7 bases line up with TRBD1. Trimming removed 3 bases from V and 2 bases from J; junction bases left unmatched: 11. From germline, CDR1 is KGHSH and CDR2 LQKENI. This CDR3 region has 17 residues. CDR3 sequence reads: CASSPPSPDRTTDTQYF. CDR3 nucleotide sequence: TGTGCCAGCTCACCCCCGAGCCCGGACAGGACCACAGATACGCAGTATTTT. The full variable domain, completed using reference TRBV18 and TRBJ2-3, is NAGVMQNPRHLVRRRGQEARLRCSPMKGHSHVYWYRQLPEEGLKFMVYLQKENIIDESGMPKERFSAEFPKEGPSILRIQQVVRGDSAAYFCASSPPSPDRTTDTQYFGPGTRLTVL.

This chain links TRBV6-4 with TRBJ2-1; 12 bases are a match to TRBD2. The CDR3 is made up of 16 amino acids. V was clipped by 2 bases and J by 3 bases; unmatched bases: 2. CDR1 is MRHNA and CDR2 is SNTAGT in the germline V gene. CDR3 loop: CASSDRLAGVYNEQFF. The DNA for the CDR3 is TGTGCCAGCAGTGACCGACTAGCGGGAGTCTACAATGAGCAGTTCTTC.

This chain joins TRBV29-1 and TRBJ2-2; TRBD2 matches at 7 bases. There are 11 residues in the CDR3. The J segment lost 13 bases and the V segment lost 7 bases, leaving 9 bases of the junction unmatched. In germline, CDR1 is SQVTM, CDR2 ANQGSEA. The CDR3 protein is CSAQGGARLFF. CDR3 bases: TGCAGCGCGCAGGGAGGGGCCAGGCTGTTTTTT.

The chain joins TRBV6-4 to TRBJ2-5; D gene unclear. Germline V CDR1 and CDR2: MRHNA, SNTAGT. The length of the CDR3 is 13 residues. V dropped 0 bases and J dropped 4 bases, with 6 bases sitting between them. The CDR3 sequence: CASSDSMRETQYF. The DNA for the CDR3 is TGTGCCAGCAGTGACTCGATGCGAGAGACCCAGTACTTC.

A few counts support this clonotype. The chain links TRBV23-1 to TRBJ1-6; TRBD1 matches at 7 bases. TRBV23-1 is noted as an ORF with a role that remains uncertain. Losses at the gene ends were 7 bases for V and 9 bases for J; bases not matched to a gene: 3. The CDR3 spans 12 residues. The CDR3 sequence: CASTGGSSPLHF. Written as DNA, the CDR3 is TGCGCCAGCACAGGGGGGAGTTCACCCCTCCACTTT.

This chain joins TRBV28 and TRBJ2-5; weak D call: TRBD2 (6 bases). Germline CDR1 MDHEN, CDR2 SYDVKM. CDR3 length: 16 amino acids. Trimming took off 2 bases at V and 2 bases at J, with 15 bases between the two ends. The DNA for the CDR3 is TGTGCCAGCAGTTTAGGTGGTAGCGGATTACAAGAGACCCAGTACTTC. Its translation: CASSLGGSGLQETQYF.

The chain uses TRBV12-5 and TRBJ2-1; D unclear. Germline assignment: CDR1 LGHNT and CDR2 FRNRAP. Trimming removed 6 bases from V and 5 bases from J, with 8 bases in between. The CDR3 loop spans 12 amino acids. Here the CDR3 DNA reads TGTGCTAGTGGGGTTGCCGACAATGAGCAGTTCTTC. Translation gives CASGVADNEQFF.

This chain uses TRBV20-1 with TRBJ2-7; D is perhaps TRBD1 (7 bases). Germline V CDR1 and CDR2: DFQATT, SNEGSKA (reference sequence). V gave up 3 bases and J gave up 3 bases, with 15 bases separating them. This CDR3 has 14 amino acids. CDR3 coding DNA: TGCAGTGCTAGCGTTCCTCAGGGGGGCTACGAGCAGTACTTC. The encoded protein is CSASVPQGGYEQYF.

This chain uses TRBV20-1 with TRBJ2-2; D tentatively fits TRBD1 or TRBD2 (6 bases each). V dropped 5 bases and J dropped 2 bases, with 15 bases sitting between them. CDR3 length: 15 amino acids. Germline V CDR1 and CDR2: DFQATT, SNEGSKA (reference sequence). DNA of the CDR3: TGCAGTGCTTATAGTCGGGGGCGCAACACCGGGGAGCTGTTTTTT. It yields the protein CSAYSRGRNTGELFF.

The chain carries TRBV13 and TRBJ1-6; D unclear. Germline values: CDR1 PRHDT, CDR2 FYEKMQ (reference sequence). Trimming left V 4 bases short and J 6 bases short, with 16 bases between. The CDR3 length is 16 residues. In DNA, the CDR3 is TGTGCCAGCAGCTATATCAGTCCCGACGTTAATTCACCCCTCCACTTT. Translation: CASSYISPDVNSPLHF.

This chain connects TRBV15 to TRBJ2-3, with D possibly being TRBD2 (5 bases). CDR3 size: 15 residues. V was cut by 1 base and J by 0 bases, with 8 bases left in between. Germline loops: CDR1 LNHNV, CDR2 YYDKDF (reference sequence). The CDR3 nucleotides read TGTGCCACCAGCAGAGCTAGAGGGAGCACAGATACGCAGTATTTT. This translates into CATSRARGSTDTQYF.

The chain couples TRBV15 to TRBJ2-2; possible D gene TRBD1, 5 bases. The CDR3 sequence is 15 residues long. Germline V gene lookup returns CDR1 LNHNV and CDR2 YYDKDF (reference sequence). With 0 bases removed from V and 6 bases from J, the gap between germline ends came to 11 bases. This CDR3 reads CATSRDPREAGELFF. CDR3 DNA sequence: TGTGCCACCAGCAGAGATCCCAGGGAAGCCGGGGAGCTGTTTTTT.